This T cell receptor beta chain was observed in a study of breast tumors, draining lymph nodes, adjacent tissues. Study findings and constraints: Luminal-like breast cancer showed significantly greater tumor-nontumor repertoire similarity than basal-like breast cancer did. Tumors had less TCR diversity than lymph nodes, more than nontumor tissue. That most tumor T cells come from lymph nodes remained unproven.

Each CDR3 protein is one row after TCRdb ran MiXCR on the multiplex PCR reads. Here the sample spans over 200,000 distinct CDR3 sequences, about 34% being singletons. This clonotype was recorded at least ten times. Its cognate antigen is unknown. Looked up from germline, CDR1 is LGHNA and CDR2 is YSLEER. The V and J ends lost 4 bases and 1 base, in that order; junction bases with no gene match: 9. This CDR3 spans 18 amino acids. Breast cancer patients provided tissue from their axillary draining lymph nodes. Sequenced sample: axillary lymph node tissue. The rearrangement uses TRBV4-3 and TRBJ2-3, with 12 bases fitting TRBD2. This TCR was sampled from a female donor with breast cancer. Some clones in this sample may be carry-over from other donors' samples. CDR3 region: CASSRVLAGGYGTDTQYF. The CDR3 DNA sequence: TGCGCCAGCAGCCGAGTACTAGCGGGAGGTTATGGCACAGATACGCAGTATTTT.